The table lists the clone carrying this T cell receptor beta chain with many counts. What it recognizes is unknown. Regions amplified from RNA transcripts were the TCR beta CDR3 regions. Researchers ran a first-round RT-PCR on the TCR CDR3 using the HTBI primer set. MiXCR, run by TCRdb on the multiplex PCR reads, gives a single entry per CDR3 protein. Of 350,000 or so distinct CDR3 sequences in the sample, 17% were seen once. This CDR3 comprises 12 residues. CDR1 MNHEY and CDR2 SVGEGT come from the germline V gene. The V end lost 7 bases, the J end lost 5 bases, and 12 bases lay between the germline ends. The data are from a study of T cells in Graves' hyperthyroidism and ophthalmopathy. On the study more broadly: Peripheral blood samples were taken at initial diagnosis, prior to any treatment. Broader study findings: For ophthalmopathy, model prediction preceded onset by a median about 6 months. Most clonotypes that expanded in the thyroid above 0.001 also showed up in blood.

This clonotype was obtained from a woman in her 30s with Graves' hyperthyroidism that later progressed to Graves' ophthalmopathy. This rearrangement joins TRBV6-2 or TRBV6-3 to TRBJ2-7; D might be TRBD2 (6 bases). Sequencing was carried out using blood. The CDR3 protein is CASMAGPHEQYF. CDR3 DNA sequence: TGTGCCAGCATGGCGGGGCCCCACGAGCAGTACTTC.